The clone carrying this TCR beta chain was counted only a few times. Trimming took 4 bases from V and 5 from J; bases not matched to a gene: 5. This CDR3 is built from 16 residues. Per the germline V gene, CDR1 is SGHNT and CDR2 is YYREEE (reference sequence). TCRdb passed the RT-PCR reads through MiXCR, listing each CDR3 protein once. The data show hundreds of thousands of distinct CDR3 sequences, around 14% seen once. Sequences were obtained from memory CD4+ T cells from blood. The sequence was collected from a female donor in good health, serving as a healthy control. This rearrangement joins TRBV5-4 to TRBJ2-5; 16 bases line up with TRBD2. CDR3 protein: CASSRGLAGGHETQYF. The CDR3, as DNA: TGTGCCAGCAGCCGGGGACTAGCGGGAGGGCACGAGACCCAGTACTTC. Complete variable domain (other parts from reference TRBV5-4 and TRBJ2-5): ETGVTQSPTHLIKTRGQQVTLRCSSQSGHNTVSWYQQALGQGPQFIFQYYREEENGRGNFPPRFSGLQFPNYSSELNVNALELDDSALYLCASSRGLAGGHETQYFGPGTRLLVL.